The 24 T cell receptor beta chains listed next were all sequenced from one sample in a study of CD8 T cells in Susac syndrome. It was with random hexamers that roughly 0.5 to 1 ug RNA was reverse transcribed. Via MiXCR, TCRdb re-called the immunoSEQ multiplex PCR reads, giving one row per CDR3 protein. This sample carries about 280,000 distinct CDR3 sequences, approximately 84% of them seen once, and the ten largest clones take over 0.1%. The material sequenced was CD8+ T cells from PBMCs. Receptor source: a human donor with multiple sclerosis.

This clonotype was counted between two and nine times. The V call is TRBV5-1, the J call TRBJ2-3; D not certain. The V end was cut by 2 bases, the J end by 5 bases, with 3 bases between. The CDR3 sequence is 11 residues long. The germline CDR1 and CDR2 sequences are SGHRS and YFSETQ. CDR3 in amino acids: CASSFGDTQYF. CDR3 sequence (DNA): TGCGCCAGCAGCTTCGGAGATACGCAGTATTTT.

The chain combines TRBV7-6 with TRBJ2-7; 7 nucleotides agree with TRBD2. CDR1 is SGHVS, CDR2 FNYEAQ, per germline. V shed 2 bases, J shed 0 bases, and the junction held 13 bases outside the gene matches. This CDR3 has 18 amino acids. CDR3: CASSLRVAGETSSYEQYF. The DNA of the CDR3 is TGTGCCAGCAGCTTAAGAGTGGCGGGAGAGACGAGCTCCTACGAGCAGTACTTC.

For the CDR3, the DNA is TGCGCCAGCGCCCCGGGACAGGGATCTAAGCAGTTCTTC. The encoded protein is CASAPGQGSKQFF. The chain has TRBV4-1 and TRBJ2-1; TRBD1 agrees at 9 bases. CDR1 and CDR2 from the germline V gene are MGHRA and YSYEKL. The CDR3 is 13 amino acids. Trimming cost V 8 bases and J 11 bases; bases outside gene matches: 10.

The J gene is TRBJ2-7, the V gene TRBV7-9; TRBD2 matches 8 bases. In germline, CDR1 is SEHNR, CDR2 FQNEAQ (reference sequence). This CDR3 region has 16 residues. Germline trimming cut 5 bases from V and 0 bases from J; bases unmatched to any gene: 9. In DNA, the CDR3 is TGTGCCAGCAGCCCGGGGGGGGGACTCAGCTCCTACGAGCAGTACTTC. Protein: CASSPGGGLSSYEQYF. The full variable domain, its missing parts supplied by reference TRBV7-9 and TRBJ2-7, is DTGVSQNPRHKITKRGQNVTFRCDPISEHNRLYWYRQTLGQGPEFLTYFQNEAQLEKSRLLSDRFSAERPKGSFSTLEIQRTEQGDSAMYLCASSPGGGLSSYEQYFGPGTRLTVT.

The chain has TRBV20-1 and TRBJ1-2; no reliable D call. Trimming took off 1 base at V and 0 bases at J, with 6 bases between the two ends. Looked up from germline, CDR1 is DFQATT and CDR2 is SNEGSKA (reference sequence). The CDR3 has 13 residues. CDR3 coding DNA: TGCAGTGCTAGAGGAGATCCTAACTATGGCTACACCTTC. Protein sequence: CSARGDPNYGYTF.

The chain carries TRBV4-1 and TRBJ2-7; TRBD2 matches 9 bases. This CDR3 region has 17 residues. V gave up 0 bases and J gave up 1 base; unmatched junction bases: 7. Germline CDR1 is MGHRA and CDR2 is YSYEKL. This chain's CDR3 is CASSQEVDAGGSYEQYF. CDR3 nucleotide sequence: TGCGCCAGCAGCCAAGAGGTCGATGCGGGGGGGTCCTACGAGCAGTACTTC.

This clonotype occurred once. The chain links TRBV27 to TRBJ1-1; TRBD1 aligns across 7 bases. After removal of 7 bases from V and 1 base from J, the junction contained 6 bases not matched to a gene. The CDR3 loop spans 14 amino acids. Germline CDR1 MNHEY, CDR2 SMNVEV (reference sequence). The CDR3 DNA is TGTGCCAGCATCAACCGGGACAGGAACACTGAAGCTTTCTTT. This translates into CASINRDRNTEAFF.

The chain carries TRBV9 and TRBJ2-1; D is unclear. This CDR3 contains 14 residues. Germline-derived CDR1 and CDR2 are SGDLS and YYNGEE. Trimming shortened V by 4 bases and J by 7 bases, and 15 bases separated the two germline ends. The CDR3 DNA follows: TGTGCCAGCAGCTCTACTATGGGTCCGAATGAGCAGTTCTTC. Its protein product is CASSSTMGPNEQFF. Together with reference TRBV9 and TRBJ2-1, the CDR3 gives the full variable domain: DSGVTQTPKHLITATGQRVTLRCSPRSGDLSVYWYQQSLDQGLQFLIQYYNGEERAKGNILERFSAQQFPDLHSELNLSSLELGDSALYFCASSSTMGPNEQFFGPGTRLTVL.

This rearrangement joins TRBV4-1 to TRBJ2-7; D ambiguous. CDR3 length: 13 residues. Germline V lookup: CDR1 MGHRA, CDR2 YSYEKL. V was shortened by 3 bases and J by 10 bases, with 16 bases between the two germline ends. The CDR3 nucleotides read TGCGCCAGCAGCCACGCCGACCCCGCCGAACAGTACTTC. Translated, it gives CASSHADPAEQYF.

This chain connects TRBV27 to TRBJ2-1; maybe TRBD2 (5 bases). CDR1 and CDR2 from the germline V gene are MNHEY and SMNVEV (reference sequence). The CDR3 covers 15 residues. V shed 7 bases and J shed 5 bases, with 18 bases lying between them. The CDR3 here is CASTRGSLGNNEQFF. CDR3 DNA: TGTGCCAGCACAAGAGGGTCCCTGGGTAACAATGAGCAGTTCTTC.

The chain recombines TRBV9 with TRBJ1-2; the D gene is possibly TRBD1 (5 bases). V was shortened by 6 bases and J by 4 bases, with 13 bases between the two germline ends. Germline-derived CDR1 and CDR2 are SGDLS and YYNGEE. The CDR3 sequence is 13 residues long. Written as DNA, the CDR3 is TGTGCCAGCATCTCGGATGGGGGCTATGGCTACACCTTC. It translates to CASISDGGYGYTF.

This CDR3 reads CASSTGISSPLHF. The CDR3 region has the DNA TGTGCCAGCAGTACAGGGATAAGTTCACCCCTCCACTTT. V and J are TRBV12-3 or TRBV12-4 and TRBJ1-6; D possibly corresponds to TRBD1 (6 bases). CDR3 length equals 13 residues. V lost 5 bases and J lost 9, with 11 bases in between.

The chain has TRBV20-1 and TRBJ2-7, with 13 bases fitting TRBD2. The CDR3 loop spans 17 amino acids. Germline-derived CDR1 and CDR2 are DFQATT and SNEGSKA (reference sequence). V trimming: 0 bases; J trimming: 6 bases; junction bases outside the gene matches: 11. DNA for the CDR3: TGCAGTGCTAGAGATTATAGGACTAGCGGGAGAACGGGCGAGCAGTACTTC. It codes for CSARDYRTSGRTGEQYF.

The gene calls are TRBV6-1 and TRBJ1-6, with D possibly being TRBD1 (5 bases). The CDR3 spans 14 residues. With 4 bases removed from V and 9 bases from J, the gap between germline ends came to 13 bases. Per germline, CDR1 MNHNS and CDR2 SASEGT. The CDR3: CASSGFSRGSPLHF. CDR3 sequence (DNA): TGTGCCAGCAGTGGATTCAGTAGGGGTTCACCCCTCCACTTT.

The CDR3 DNA sequence: TGTGCCAGCAGTTTATGGACAGGAAGGGGCTACACCTTC. This encodes CASSLWTGRGYTF. This chain joins TRBV28 and TRBJ1-2; D perhaps matches TRBD1 (6 bases). Looked up from germline, CDR1 is MDHEN and CDR2 is SYDVKM. This CDR3 has 13 residues. The V end lost 0 bases, the J end lost 8 bases, and 10 bases lay between the germline ends.

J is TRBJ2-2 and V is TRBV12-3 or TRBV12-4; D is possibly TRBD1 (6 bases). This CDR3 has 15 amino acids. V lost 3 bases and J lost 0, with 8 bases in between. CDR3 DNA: TGTGCCAGCAGTTTCGGGGACACGAACACCGGGGAGCTGTTTTTT. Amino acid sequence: CASSFGDTNTGELFF.

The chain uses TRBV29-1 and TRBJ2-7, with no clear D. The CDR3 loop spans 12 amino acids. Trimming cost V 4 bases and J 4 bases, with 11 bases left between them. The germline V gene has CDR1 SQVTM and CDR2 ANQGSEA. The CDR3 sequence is CSVASSSYEQYF. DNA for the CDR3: TGCAGCGTTGCTTCGTCTTCATACGAGCAGTACTTC.

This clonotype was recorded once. The CDR3, as DNA: TGTGCCAGCAGCCAAGGAATTTCCTACAATGAGCAGTTCTTC. Translation gives CASSQGISYNEQFF. J is TRBJ2-1 and V is TRBV3-1; no clear D. Looked up from germline, CDR1 is LGHDT and CDR2 is YNNKEL (reference sequence). This CDR3 contains 14 residues. Trimming removed 1 base from V and 1 base from J, with 5 bases in between.

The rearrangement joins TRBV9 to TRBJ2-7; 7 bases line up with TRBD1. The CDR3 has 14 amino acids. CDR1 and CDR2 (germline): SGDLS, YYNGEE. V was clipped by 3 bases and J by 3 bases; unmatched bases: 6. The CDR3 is CASSDGRQGYEQYF. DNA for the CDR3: TGTGCCAGCAGCGACGGCCGACAGGGCTACGAGCAGTACTTC.

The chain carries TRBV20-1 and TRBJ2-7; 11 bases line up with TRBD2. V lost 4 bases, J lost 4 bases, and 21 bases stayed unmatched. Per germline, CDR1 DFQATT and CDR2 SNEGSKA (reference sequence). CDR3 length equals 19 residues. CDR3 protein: CSAIGPPTSGITGPYEQYF. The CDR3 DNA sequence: TGCAGTGCTATAGGACCCCCGACTAGCGGGATTACGGGGCCTTACGAGCAGTACTTC.

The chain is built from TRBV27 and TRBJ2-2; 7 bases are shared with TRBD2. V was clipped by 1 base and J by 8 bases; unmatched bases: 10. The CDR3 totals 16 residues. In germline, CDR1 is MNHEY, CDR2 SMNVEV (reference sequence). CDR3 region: CASSLFGGRSMGELFF. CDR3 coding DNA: TGTGCCAGCAGTTTATTTGGCGGGAGATCGATGGGGGAGCTGTTTTTT.

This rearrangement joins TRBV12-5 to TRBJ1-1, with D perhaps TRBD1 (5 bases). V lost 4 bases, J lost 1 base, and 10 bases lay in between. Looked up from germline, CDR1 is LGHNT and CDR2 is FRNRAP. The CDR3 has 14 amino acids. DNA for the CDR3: TGTGCTAGTGGTTACTCTACAGGGAACACTGAAGCTTTCTTT. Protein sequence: CASGYSTGNTEAFF. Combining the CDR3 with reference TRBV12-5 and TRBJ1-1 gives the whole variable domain DARVTQTPRHKVTEMGQEVTMRCQPILGHNTVFWYRQTMMQGLELLAYFRNRAPLDDSGMPKDRFSAEMPDATLATLKIQPSEPRDSAVYFCASGYSTGNTEAFFGQGTRLTVV.

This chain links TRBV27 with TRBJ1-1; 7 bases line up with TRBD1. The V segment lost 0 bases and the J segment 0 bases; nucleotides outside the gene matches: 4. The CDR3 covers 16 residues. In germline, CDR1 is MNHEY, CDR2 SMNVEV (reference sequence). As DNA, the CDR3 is TGTGCCAGCAGTTTATCGACAGGGTTTATGAACACTGAAGCTTTCTTT. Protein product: CASSLSTGFMNTEAFF.

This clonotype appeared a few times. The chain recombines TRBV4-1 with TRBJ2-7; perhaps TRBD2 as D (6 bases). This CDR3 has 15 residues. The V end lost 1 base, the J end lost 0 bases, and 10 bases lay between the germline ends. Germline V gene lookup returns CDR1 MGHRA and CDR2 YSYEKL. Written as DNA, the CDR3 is TGCGCCAGCAGCCAAGTCGACGGGAGCTCCTACGAGCAGTACTTC. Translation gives CASSQVDGSSYEQYF.